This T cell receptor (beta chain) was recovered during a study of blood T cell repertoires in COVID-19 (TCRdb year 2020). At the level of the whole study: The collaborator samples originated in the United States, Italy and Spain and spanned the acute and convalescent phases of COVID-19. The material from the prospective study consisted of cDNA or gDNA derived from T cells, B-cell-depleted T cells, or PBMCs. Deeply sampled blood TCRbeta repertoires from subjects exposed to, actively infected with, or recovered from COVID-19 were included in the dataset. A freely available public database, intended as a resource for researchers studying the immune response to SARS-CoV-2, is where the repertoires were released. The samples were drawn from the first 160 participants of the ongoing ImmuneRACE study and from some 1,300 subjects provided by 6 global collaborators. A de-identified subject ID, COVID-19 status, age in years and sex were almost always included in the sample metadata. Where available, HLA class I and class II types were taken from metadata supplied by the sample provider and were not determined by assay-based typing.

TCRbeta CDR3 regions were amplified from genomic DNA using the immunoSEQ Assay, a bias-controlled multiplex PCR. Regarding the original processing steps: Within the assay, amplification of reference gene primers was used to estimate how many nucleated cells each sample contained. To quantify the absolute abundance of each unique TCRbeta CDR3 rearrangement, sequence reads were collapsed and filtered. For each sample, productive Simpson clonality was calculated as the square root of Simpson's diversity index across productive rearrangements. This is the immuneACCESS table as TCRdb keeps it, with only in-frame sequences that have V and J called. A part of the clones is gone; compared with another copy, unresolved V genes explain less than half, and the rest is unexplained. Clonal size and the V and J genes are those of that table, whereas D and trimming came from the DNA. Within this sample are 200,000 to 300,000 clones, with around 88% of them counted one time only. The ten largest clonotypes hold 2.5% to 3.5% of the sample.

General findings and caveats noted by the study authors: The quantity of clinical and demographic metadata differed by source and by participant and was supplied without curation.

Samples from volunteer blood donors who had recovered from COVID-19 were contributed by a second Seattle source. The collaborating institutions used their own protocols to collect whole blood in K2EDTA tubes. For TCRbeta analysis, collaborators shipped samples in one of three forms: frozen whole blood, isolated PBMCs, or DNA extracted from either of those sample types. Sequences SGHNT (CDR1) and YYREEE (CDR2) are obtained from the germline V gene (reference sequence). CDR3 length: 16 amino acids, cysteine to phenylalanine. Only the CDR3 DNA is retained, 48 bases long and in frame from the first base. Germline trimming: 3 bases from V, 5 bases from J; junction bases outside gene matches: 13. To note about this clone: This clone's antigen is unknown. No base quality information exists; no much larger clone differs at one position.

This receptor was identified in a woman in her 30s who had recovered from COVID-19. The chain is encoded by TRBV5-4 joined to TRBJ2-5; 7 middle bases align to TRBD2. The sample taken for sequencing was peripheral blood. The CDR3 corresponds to CASSSGWEGVEETQYF. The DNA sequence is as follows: TGTGCCAGCAGCTCGGGGTGGGAGGGAGTAGAGGAGACCCAGTACTTC.